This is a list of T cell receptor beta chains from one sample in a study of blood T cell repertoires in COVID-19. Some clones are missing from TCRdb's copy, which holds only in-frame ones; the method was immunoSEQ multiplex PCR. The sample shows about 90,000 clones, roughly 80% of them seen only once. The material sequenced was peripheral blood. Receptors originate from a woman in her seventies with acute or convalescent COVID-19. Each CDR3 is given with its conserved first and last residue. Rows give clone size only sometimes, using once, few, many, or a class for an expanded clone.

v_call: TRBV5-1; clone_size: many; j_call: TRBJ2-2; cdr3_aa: CASSLVGTSVNTGELFF
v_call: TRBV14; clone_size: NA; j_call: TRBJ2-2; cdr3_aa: CASSQTGGSTGELFF
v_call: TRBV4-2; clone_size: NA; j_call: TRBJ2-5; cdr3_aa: CASSRGPGTEETQYF
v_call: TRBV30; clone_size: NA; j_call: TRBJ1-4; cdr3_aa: CAWTPSGQSATNEKLFF
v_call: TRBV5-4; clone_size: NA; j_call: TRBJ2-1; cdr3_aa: CASSLDRGNEQFF
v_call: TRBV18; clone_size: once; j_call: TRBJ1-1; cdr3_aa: CASSAQENTEAFF
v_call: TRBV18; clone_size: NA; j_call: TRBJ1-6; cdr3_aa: CASSPPAGSNSPLHF
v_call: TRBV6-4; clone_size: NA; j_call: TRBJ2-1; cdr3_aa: CASSDRGNNEQFF
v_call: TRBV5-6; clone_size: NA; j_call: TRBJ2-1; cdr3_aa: CASSSGLAGLGNEQFF
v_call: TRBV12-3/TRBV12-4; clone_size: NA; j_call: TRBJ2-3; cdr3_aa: CASRPGGNTQYF
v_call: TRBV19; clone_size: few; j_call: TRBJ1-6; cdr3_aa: CASSPPGRDNSPLHF
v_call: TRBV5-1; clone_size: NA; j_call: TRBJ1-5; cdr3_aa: CASSPGQGGPSSDQPQHF
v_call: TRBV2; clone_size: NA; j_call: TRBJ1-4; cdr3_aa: CASSEGTRNEKLFF